This T cell receptor beta chain was obtained from a study of shared clonotypes between healthy human individuals. General study points: Generally, naive subsets (rather than memory subsets) showed larger estimated richness.

Assay: immunoSEQ multiplex PCR; the TCRdb copy retains only in-frame clones and omits some. The sample comprises about 2.4 million clones, roughly 92% of which are singletons, and about 0.13% rests with the top ten. Concerning this clone: As yet, its antigen is unknown. One junction end disagrees with the germline gene, perhaps due to a read error.

Only Caucasian adults living in Nashville, Tennessee served as donors. Germline V lookup: CDR1 KGHSH, CDR2 LQKENI. This CDR3 region has 9 residues. The sequence was collected from a man between 18 and 35 years old in good health. The specimen was naive CD4+ T cells sorted from blood. The subset is: CD45RA+ positively selected. This rearrangement joins TRBV18 to TRBJ2-7; tentative D call: TRBD2 (6 bases). The CDR3 DNA sequence: TGTGCCAGCCCAGACGGAGGGGAGTTC. Translating it yields CASPDGGEF.